Listed below are T cell receptor beta chains from one sample, sequenced in a study of cytomegalovirus exposure and HLA in healthy donors. Sequenced by immunoSEQ multiplex PCR; TCRdb stores in-frame clones only, minus some. The table records roughly 150,000 clones, 70% of them present only once. The sample comprised PBMCs. The receptors come from a man younger than 35 in good health and CMV-seropositive. Each CDR3 is given without its conserved first and last residue. The order of the fields is J gene, V gene, clone size, CDR3 protein. Not all rows give a size; the values are once, few, many and, for expanded clones, a class.

>TRBJ1-4|TRBV29-1|NA
SVQPGPANEKLF
>TRBJ2-2|TRBV7-9|NA
ASSPLTGELF
>TRBJ1-2|TRBV2|NA
ASSAGSVNYGYT
>TRBJ2-3|TRBV5-4|few
ATSVDGGGAADTQY
>TRBJ2-3|TRBV5-4|NA
ASSGGGSTDTQY
>TRBJ2-1|TRBV27|NA
ASVGTSGNVYEQF
>TRBJ2-2|TRBV19|NA
ASSTLRDSLTGELF
>TRBJ1-2|TRBV5-1|once
ASRSGGTARDFSGYT
>TRBJ2-1|TRBV6-4|NA
ASSLEGYSSYNEQF
>TRBJ2-1|TRBV29-1|NA
SVRVAGGPDEQF
>TRBJ1-5|TRBV4-2|once
ASSQDGQGKQPQH
>TRBJ2-5|TRBV5-1|NA
ASSTSQGAQETQY
>TRBJ1-1|TRBV18|NA
ASSPSPGTLNTEAF
>TRBJ1-6|TRBV6-1|NA
ASRTKTTNSPLH
>TRBJ1-1|TRBV6-5|NA
ASSVRDRDTEAF
>TRBJ2-1|TRBV2|NA
AGGTSLYNEQF
>TRBJ1-2|TRBV5-4|NA
ASSSTGLYGYT
>TRBJ1-6|TRBV7-3|NA
ASSLKFGGGSPLH
>TRBJ2-2|TRBV6-4|once
ASSEFTSGKNTGELF
>TRBJ2-3|TRBV28|NA
ASSPRGTQY
>TRBJ1-2|TRBV18|NA
ASSPSEQGYGYT
>TRBJ1-2|TRBV5-1|few
ASRPGQPSIGYT
>TRBJ2-1|TRBV28|NA
ASSPYNEQF
>TRBJ2-2|TRBV27|NA
ASSLSSGTGELF
>TRBJ2-2|TRBV6-5|NA
ASSQNREAGELF
>TRBJ2-5|TRBV6-1|NA
ASSEATGFRETQY
>TRBJ2-3|TRBV7-3|NA
ASSYLSGGRTDTQY
>TRBJ2-5|TRBV30|few
AWSPGFQETQY
>TRBJ1-4|TRBV4-2|NA
ASGQPGGQRVARGKLF
>TRBJ1-4|TRBV4-2|NA
ASSQDLRSNTNEKLF
>TRBJ1-2|TRBV11-3|NA
ASSTARGGYT
>TRBJ2-2|TRBV4-2|NA
ASSPWGGVNTGELF
>TRBJ2-3|TRBV12-5|NA
ASRRQAFTDTQY
>TRBJ1-6|TRBV7-6|NA
ASSSDRLFSPLH
>TRBJ1-1|TRBV11-2|NA
ASSSGTGRSTEAF
>TRBJ1-1|TRBV6-5|once
ASRTGAEAF
>TRBJ1-2|TRBV10-3|few
AISGTGANGYT
>TRBJ1-4|TRBV4-1|NA
ASSLGQGGEKLF
>TRBJ2-3|TRBV27|NA
ASSFTGAADTQY
>TRBJ1-1|TRBV5-3|NA
ARSRKQGVWDTEAF
>TRBJ1-1|TRBV7-9|NA
ASSLQGLDTEAF
>TRBJ2-5|TRBV4-2|NA
ASSPGTSGKETQY
>TRBJ1-2|TRBV5-4|NA
ASSLEQGLSGYT
>TRBJ2-3|TRBV28|NA
ASSSSGTSVITQY
>TRBJ2-1|TRBV7-2|NA
ASSLGTGTGNEQF
>TRBJ2-3|TRBV5-1|few
ASSSLAGGLDTQY
>TRBJ1-1|TRBV19|once
ASSMEQGREAF
>TRBJ1-3|TRBV5-4|NA
ASSSFGSYSGNTIY
>TRBJ2-5|TRBV28|NA
ASSLIGGRETQY
>TRBJ2-3|TRBV7-3|NA
ASSLKGGSNTDTQY
>TRBJ1-1|TRBV5-1|NA
ASSLVGSNTEAF
>TRBJ2-2|TRBV6-1|few
ASSEAQGLNTGELF
>TRBJ2-5|TRBV2|NA
ASSVLVAAQETQY